This entry lists 17 T cell receptor beta chains sequenced from one sample in a study of CD8 T cells in ankylosing spondylitis. TCRdb re-analysed the 5' RACE reads in MiXCR, keeping a single row per CDR3 protein. The sample has approximately 190,000 distinct CDR3 sequences; about an eighth are singletons. Sequencing was carried out using blood, either unsorted or a sorted T cell fraction (not recorded which). All receptors come from a female donor with ankylosing spondylitis or in good health (not recorded which).

In the case of this clonotype: Since a much larger clone is just one base distant, this may be a read error. V gene TRBV4-3 combines with J gene TRBJ2-1; TRBD2 aligns across 11 bases. This CDR3 has 18 amino acids. Trimming removed 4 bases from V and 5 bases from J; junction bases left unmatched: 13. CDR1 is LGHNA, CDR2 YSLEER, per germline. The CDR3: CASSPYTSGSGSHNEQFF. The CDR3 nucleotides are TGCGCCAGCAGCCCATATACTAGCGGGAGTGGGTCCCACAATGAGCAGTTCTTC.

A word on this clonotype: A much more abundant neighbour one base away suggests this may be a read error. The chain joins TRBV7-3 to TRBJ1-2; D remains ambiguous. Germline V gene sequence: CDR1 SGHTA, CDR2 FQGTGA. The CDR3 sequence is 13 residues long. Written as DNA, the CDR3 is TGTGCCGGCAGCCCCGGACGGAATTATGGCTACACCTTC. Translated: CAGSPGRNYGYTF.

This clonotype was seen repeatedly, ten times or more. The V call is TRBV5-1, the J call TRBJ2-1; no reliable D call. Germline lookup yields CDR1 SGHRS and CDR2 YFSETQ. V was shortened by 2 bases and J by 4 bases, with 7 bases between the two germline ends. There are 13 residues in the CDR3. The CDR3 DNA follows: TGCGCCAGCAGCTTTGGGGTTTACAATGAGCAGTTCTTC. This gives the protein CASSFGVYNEQFF.

Many counts were recorded for this clonotype. The chain joins TRBV28 to TRBJ2-1, with 8 bases fitting TRBD1. The germline gives CDR1 MDHEN, CDR2 SYDVKM. The trim removed 5 bases at V and 8 bases at J, leaving 11 bases unmatched. The CDR3 consists of 15 residues. CDR3 in amino acids: CASSIPATGVDEQFF. The CDR3 region has the DNA TGTGCCAGCAGTATCCCCGCGACAGGGGTTGATGAGCAGTTCTTC.

This clonotype showed up just a few times. This chain uses TRBV7-2 with TRBJ2-3; TRBD2 might be the D (6 bases). This CDR3 is built from 15 residues. Per the germline V gene, CDR1 is SGHTA and CDR2 is FQGNSA. V was cut by 1 base and J by 6 bases, with 14 bases left in between. DNA for the CDR3: TGTGCCAGCAGCTTAGGCGGGCCGGGAGTGGATACGCAGTATTTT. This encodes CASSLGGPGVDTQYF.

At least ten counts were recorded for this clonotype. The genes are TRBV29-1 and TRBJ1-1; D unresolved. V was trimmed by 3 bases and J by 1 base, leaving 6 bases between them. The CDR3 has 12 amino acids. Germline lookup yields CDR1 SQVTM and CDR2 ANQGSEA. The CDR3 loop reads CSVDLRNTEAFF. The CDR3 nucleotides read TGCAGCGTTGACCTTAGGAACACTGAAGCTTTCTTT.

This clonotype has a handful of counts. This chain joins TRBV5-1 and TRBJ1-2; TRBD1 aligns across 9 bases. J was trimmed by 4 bases and V by 4 bases; bases with no gene match: 5. The germline gives CDR1 SGHRS, CDR2 YFSETQ. The CDR3 runs to 14 residues. CDR3 amino acids: CASSEGQGIYGYTF. The DNA of the CDR3 is TGCGCCAGCAGCGAGGGACAGGGAATCTATGGCTACACCTTC.

This clonotype was counted ten times or more. The gene calls are TRBV2 and TRBJ1-3; D gene uncertain. This CDR3 comprises 11 residues. Between the trimmed V and J ends, which lost 7 bases and 4 bases, there was a span of 5 bases. Germline assignment: CDR1 SNHLY and CDR2 FYNNEI. The CDR3 reads CASNGGNTIYF. The CDR3 nucleotides are TGTGCCAGCAACGGAGGAAACACCATATATTTT.

This clonotype has a count of ten or more. V usage is TRBV6-4 and J usage is TRBJ2-1; D remains unclear. The CDR3 loop spans 14 amino acids. The germline gives CDR1 MRHNA, CDR2 SNTAGT. V was clipped by 5 bases and J by 7 bases, with 15 bases between them. In nucleotides, the CDR3 is TGTGCCAGCAGTTTAGATGTATCCGTGAATGAGCAGTTCTTC. As protein: CASSLDVSVNEQFF.

Ten or more counts support this clonotype. The rearrangement links TRBV7-9 to TRBJ1-1; D may be TRBD1 (6 bases). The length of the CDR3 is 14 residues. Germline loops: CDR1 SEHNR, CDR2 FQNEAQ (reference sequence). The ends were cut back, 1 base at V and 0 bases at J, with 6 bases in the middle. The CDR3 protein is CASSLGTVNTEAFF. CDR3 bases: TGTGCCAGCAGCTTAGGGACAGTGAACACTGAAGCTTTCTTT.

There are a few counts of this clonotype. The CDR3 region is CASSSGGTEAFF. CDR3 DNA: TGTGCCAGCAGCTCGGGGGGGACTGAAGCTTTCTTT. This chain uses TRBV5-4 with TRBJ1-1, with a possible D match to TRBD1 (5 bases). V was pared by 3 bases and J by 5 bases, with 8 bases between. Per germline, CDR1 SGHNT and CDR2 YYREEE (reference sequence). The CDR3 sequence is 12 residues long.

This clonotype has only a few counts. This chain joins TRBV7-2 and TRBJ1-6; 9 nucleotides line up with TRBD1. Trimming removed 5 bases from V and 9 bases from J; junction bases left unmatched: 8. The CDR3 consists of 15 residues. The germline V gene has CDR1 SGHTA and CDR2 FQGNSA. CDR3 loop: CASSGRQGGGSPLHF. The CDR3 nucleotides read TGTGCCAGCAGCGGCCGACAGGGGGGTGGTTCACCCCTCCACTTT.

This clonotype was recorded at least ten times. The V and J genes are TRBV27 and TRBJ2-5; 7 nucleotides align to TRBD1. This CDR3 is built from 16 residues. V lost 4 bases, J lost 7 bases, and 15 bases stayed unmatched. Germline V lookup: CDR1 MNHEY, CDR2 SMNVEV (reference sequence). As DNA, the CDR3 is TGTGCCAGCAGTTCGATTACAGGGGTCTACATGGGGACCCAGTACTTC. It yields the protein CASSSITGVYMGTQYF.

The sample holds many counts of this clonotype. The V gene is TRBV28, the J gene TRBJ2-7; 13 bases line up with TRBD2. Germline assignment: CDR1 MDHEN and CDR2 SYDVKM. The CDR3 is 16 amino acids. V was clipped by 7 bases and J by 6 bases; unmatched bases: 12. CDR3 loop: CASTSPGLAGTSEQYF. The DNA for the CDR3 is TGTGCCAGCACCAGTCCGGGACTAGCGGGAACGAGCGAGCAGTACTTC.

To note about this clonotype: With a much larger clone just one base away, this may be a read error. The chain couples TRBV20-1 to TRBJ1-2, with a possible D match to TRBD1 (6 bases). The length of the CDR3 is 11 residues. Germline values: CDR1 DFQATT, CDR2 SNEGSKA (reference sequence). CDR3 amino acids: CSASGVYGYPF. The CDR3 DNA follows: TGCAGTGCTTCAGGGGTCTATGGCTACCCCTTC.

This clonotype was seen ten or more times. The rearrangement uses TRBV12-3 or TRBV12-4 and TRBJ2-7; D tentatively fits TRBD1 or TRBD2 (5 bases each). This CDR3 is 13 amino acids long. V was clipped by 6 bases and J by 5 bases, with 14 bases between them. CDR3 DNA: TGTGCCAGCAGCGATGGGACCATGGACGAGCAGTACTTC. Translated: CASSDGTMDEQYF.

This clonotype appeared many times. This chain links TRBV20-1 with TRBJ2-2; 11 bases are a match to TRBD2. Unmatched junction bases numbered 5, after V lost 6 bases and J lost 5 bases. The CDR3 has 14 amino acids. CDR1 and CDR2 from the germline V gene are DFQATT and SNEGSKA (reference sequence). The CDR3 loop reads CSAPGLAVTGELFF. CDR3 nucleotide sequence: TGCAGTGCACCGGGACTAGCGGTTACCGGGGAGCTGTTTTTT.